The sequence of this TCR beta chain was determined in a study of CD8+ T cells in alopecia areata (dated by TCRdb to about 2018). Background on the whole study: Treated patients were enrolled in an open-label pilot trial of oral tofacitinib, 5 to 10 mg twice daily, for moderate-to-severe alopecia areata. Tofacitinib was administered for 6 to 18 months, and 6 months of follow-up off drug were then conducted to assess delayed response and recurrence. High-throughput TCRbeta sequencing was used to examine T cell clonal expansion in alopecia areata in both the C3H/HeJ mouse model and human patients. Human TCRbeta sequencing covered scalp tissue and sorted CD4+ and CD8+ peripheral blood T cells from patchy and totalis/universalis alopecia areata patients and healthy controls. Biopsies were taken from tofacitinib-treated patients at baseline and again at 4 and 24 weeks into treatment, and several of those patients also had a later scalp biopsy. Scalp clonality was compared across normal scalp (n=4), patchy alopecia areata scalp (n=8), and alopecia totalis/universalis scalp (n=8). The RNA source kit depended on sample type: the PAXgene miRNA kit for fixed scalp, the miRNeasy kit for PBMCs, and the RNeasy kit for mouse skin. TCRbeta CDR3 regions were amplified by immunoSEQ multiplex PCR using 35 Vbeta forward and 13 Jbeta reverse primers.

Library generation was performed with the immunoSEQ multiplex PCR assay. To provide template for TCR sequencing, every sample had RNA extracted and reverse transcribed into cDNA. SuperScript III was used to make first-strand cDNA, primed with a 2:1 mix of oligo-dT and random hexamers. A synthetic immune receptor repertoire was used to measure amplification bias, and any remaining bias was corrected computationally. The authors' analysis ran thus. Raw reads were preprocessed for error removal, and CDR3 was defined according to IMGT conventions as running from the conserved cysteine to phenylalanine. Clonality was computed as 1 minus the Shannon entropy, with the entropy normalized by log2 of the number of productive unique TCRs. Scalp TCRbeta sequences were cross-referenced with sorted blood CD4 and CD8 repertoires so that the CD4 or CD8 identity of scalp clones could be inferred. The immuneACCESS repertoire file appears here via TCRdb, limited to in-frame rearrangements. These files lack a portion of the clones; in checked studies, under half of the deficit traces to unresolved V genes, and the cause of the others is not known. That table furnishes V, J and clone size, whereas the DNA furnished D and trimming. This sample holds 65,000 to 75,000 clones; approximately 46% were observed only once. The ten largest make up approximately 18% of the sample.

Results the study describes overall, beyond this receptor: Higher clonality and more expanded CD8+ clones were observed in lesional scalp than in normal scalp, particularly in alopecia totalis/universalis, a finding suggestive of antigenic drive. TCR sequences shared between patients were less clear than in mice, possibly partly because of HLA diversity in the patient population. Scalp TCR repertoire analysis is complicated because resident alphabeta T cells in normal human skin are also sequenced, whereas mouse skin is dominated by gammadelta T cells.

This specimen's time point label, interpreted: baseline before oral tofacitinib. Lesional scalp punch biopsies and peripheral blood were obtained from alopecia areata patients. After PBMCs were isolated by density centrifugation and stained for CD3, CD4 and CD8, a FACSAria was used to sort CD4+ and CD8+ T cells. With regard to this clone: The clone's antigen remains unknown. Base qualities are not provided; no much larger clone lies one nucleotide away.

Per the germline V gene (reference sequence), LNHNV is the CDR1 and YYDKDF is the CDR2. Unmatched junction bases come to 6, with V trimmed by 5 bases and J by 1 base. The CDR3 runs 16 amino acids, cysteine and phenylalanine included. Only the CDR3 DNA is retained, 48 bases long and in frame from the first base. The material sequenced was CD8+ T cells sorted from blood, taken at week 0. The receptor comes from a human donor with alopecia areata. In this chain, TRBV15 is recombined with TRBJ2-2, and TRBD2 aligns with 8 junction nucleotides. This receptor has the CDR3 CATSRAGGLNTGELFF. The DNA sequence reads TGTGCCACCAGCCGGGCGGGAGGATTGAACACCGGGGAGCTGTTTTTT.